This T cell receptor (beta chain) was sequenced during a study of blood T cell repertoires in COVID-19. This table comes from immunoSEQ multiplex PCR, and its TCRdb copy is limited to in-frame clones, with some not included. The sample records about 190,000 clones, about 77% being singletons. This CDR3 is built from 15 residues. The junction had 6 bases not matched to a gene; V was cut back by 3 bases and J by 2 bases. Per the germline V gene, CDR1 is KGHSH and CDR2 is LQKENI. Specimen: peripheral blood. The source is a woman of 80 years or more with active or convalescent COVID-19. The J gene is TRBJ1-2, the V gene TRBV18, with 7 positions matching TRBD1. The CDR3 spells CASSPPPGGNYGYTF. The CDR3, as DNA: TGTGCCAGCTCACCTCCCCCAGGGGGAAACTATGGCTACACCTTC. The full variable domain, its missing parts supplied by reference TRBV18 and TRBJ1-2, is NAGVMQNPRHLVRRRGQEARLRCSPMKGHSHVYWYRQLPEEGLKFMVYLQKENIIDESGMPKERFSAEFPKEGPSILRIQQVVRGDSAAYFCASSPPPGGNYGYTFGSGTRLTVV.